Below, 6 T cell receptor beta chains from the same sample are listed, as sequenced in a study of shared clonotypes between healthy human individuals. Repertoires were generated with immunoSEQ multiplex PCR, while TCRdb's copy carries only in-frame clones and drops some. In the table there are about 190,000 clones, over 50% of which are singletons. The sample taken for sequencing was memory CD4+ T cells sorted from blood. Subset given: CD45RA-negative fraction. Receptors originate from a man between 25 and 39 years old in good health.

The CDR3 loop reads CASSRDTAGNQPQHF. The DNA for the CDR3 is TGTGCCAGCAGTAGGGACACCGCTGGCAATCAGCCCCAGCATTTT. V gene TRBV2 combines with J gene TRBJ1-5; possibly TRBD1 for D (6 bases). CDR3 length: 15 residues. Germline V gene lookup returns CDR1 SNHLY and CDR2 FYNNEI. V lost 5 bases and J 2 bases, leaving 13 bases between the germline ends.

This rearrangement joins TRBV18 to TRBJ1-5; TRBD1 matches 7 bases. After removal of 5 bases from V and 5 bases from J, the junction contained 6 bases not matched to a gene. The germline gives CDR1 KGHSH, CDR2 LQKENI. This CDR3 region has 14 residues. CDR3 in DNA: TGTGCCAGCTCATCACAGGGGTCTGATCAGCCCCAGCATTTT. Protein sequence: CASSSQGSDQPQHF.

The rearrangement links TRBV10-3 to TRBJ1-1; no firm D call. The CDR3 is made up of 12 amino acids. Germline CDR1 is ENHRY and CDR2 is SYGVKD. V lost 5 bases and J 11 bases, leaving 15 bases between the germline ends. In DNA, the CDR3 is TGTGCCATCAGTAGACAATCTGGCAGCGCTTTCTTT. The encoded protein is CAISRQSGSAFF.

This clone was found many times. The chain has TRBV5-1 and TRBJ2-2; tentative D call: TRBD2 (6 bases). Between the trimmed V and J ends, which lost 7 bases and 0 bases, there was a span of 22 bases. In germline, CDR1 is SGHRS, CDR2 YFSETQ. The CDR3 consists of 18 residues. The CDR3 region has the DNA TGCGCCAGCGGAGACCTGACTAGAAAAGGGTCGAACACCGGGGAGCTGTTTTTT. Encoded protein: CASGDLTRKGSNTGELFF.

This clone was picked up one time. The chain combines TRBV4-2 with TRBJ2-7; 9 nucleotides align to TRBD1. Germline values: CDR1 LGHNA, CDR2 YNFKEQ. The CDR3 runs to 14 residues. V gave up 4 bases and J gave up 5 bases; unmatched junction bases: 6. The DNA for the CDR3 is TGTGCCAGCAGCCTACGGGACAGGGTCAACGAGCAGTACTTC. Translated, it gives CASSLRDRVNEQYF.

This clone was recorded a few times. The rearrangement uses TRBV27 and TRBJ2-7; 8 positions match TRBD2. Germline V gives CDR1 MNHEY, CDR2 SMNVEV (reference sequence). This CDR3 has 16 amino acids. The V segment lost 5 bases and the J segment 3 bases; nucleotides outside the gene matches: 12. CDR3 protein: CASSPTGGAAFYEQYF. CDR3 in DNA: TGTGCCAGCAGTCCCACCGGGGGGGCCGCCTTCTACGAGCAGTACTTC.